The present T cell receptor beta chain was sequenced within a study of T cells expressing NK-cell markers. Whole-study context: All TCR beta repertoires analysed originated from sorted CD3+CD56+NKG2C+, CD3+CD56+NKG2C- and CD3+CD56-NKG2C+ T cells. Among eight sequenced donors, seven carried HCMV seropositivity while one was seronegative. The study's findings and limits: Topping the CD3+CD56-NKG2C+ fraction as well were these clonotypes, in a few donors. Whether expanded NKG2C+ T cell clones were HCMV specific stayed uncertain.

Germline V CDR1 and CDR2: SGHAT, FQNNGV. This CDR3 comprises 18 residues. TCRdb reworked the 5' RACE reads into one entry per CDR3 protein, no DNA. This sample contains fewer than 200,000 distinct CDR3 sequences. For this clonotype: What it binds is not known.

The origin of this receptor is a woman between 18 and 70 years old in good health. The sample consisted of blood T cells: a sorted CD56 or NKG2C T cell subset, CD4+ or CD8+ T cells, or bulk PBMC T cells (not recorded which). The chain is built from TRBV11-2 and TRBJ2-6; without DNA, the TCRdb call of TRBD1 cannot be checked. CDR3 protein: CASSKRGQGRTGANVLTF.